The clone carrying this TCR beta chain turned up a few times. The sample belongs to a study of identical twins. Each CDR3 protein gets one entry after TCRdb re-called the 5' RACE reads with MiXCR. This table has hundreds of thousands of distinct CDR3 sequences, approximately 24% appearing once. Germline CDR1 and CDR2: SGHRS and YFSETQ. The V and J ends lost 0 bases and 6 bases respectively, with 11 bases between them. This CDR3 spans 14 amino acids. The same sample was also used in a study of T cells expressing NK-cell markers. As that report states: Seven of the eight sequenced donors were HCMV-seropositive; one was seronegative.

The clonotype was recovered from a woman younger than 35 in good health. The gene calls are TRBV5-1 and TRBJ2-3, with D perhaps matching TRBD2 (6 bases). Sequenced material: CD4+ T cells sorted from blood. The CDR3 reads CASSLDSREDTQYF. The CDR3 DNA sequence: TGCGCCAGCAGCTTGGACTCCCGGGAGGATACGCAGTATTTT.